This T cell receptor beta chain was documented in a study of T cells in Graves' hyperthyroidism and ophthalmopathy. CDR1 is ENHRY, CDR2 SYGVKD, per germline. The CDR3 loop spans 15 amino acids. V was clipped by 5 bases and J by 4 bases, with 17 bases between them. Study-wide points: A 13 V-J model separated ophthalmopathy from stable hyperthyroidism.

Worth noting for this clonotype: Its specificity is unknown.

The CDR3 regions of TCR beta were amplified from RNA transcripts. First-round RT-PCR of the TCR CDR3 relied on the HTBI primer set. TCRdb passed the multiplex PCR reads through MiXCR, listing each CDR3 protein once. The sample has 300,000 to 400,000 distinct CDR3 sequences, 21% seen once. Patients aged 18 to 65 had newly diagnosed hyperthyroidism of under 2 months' duration. Those patients with uncontrolled infection, other autoimmune disease, pregnancy or lactation were excluded. Source material for PBMCs was 10 ml fresh peripheral blood. Sample: blood. The chain couples TRBV10-3 to TRBJ1-2; D gene ambiguous. This clonotype originated in a woman aged 45-60 years with Graves' hyperthyroidism. CDR3 residues: CAISSEATAFYGYTF. CDR3 DNA sequence: TGTGCCATCAGTTCGGAGGCAACCGCCTTCTATGGCTACACCTTC.